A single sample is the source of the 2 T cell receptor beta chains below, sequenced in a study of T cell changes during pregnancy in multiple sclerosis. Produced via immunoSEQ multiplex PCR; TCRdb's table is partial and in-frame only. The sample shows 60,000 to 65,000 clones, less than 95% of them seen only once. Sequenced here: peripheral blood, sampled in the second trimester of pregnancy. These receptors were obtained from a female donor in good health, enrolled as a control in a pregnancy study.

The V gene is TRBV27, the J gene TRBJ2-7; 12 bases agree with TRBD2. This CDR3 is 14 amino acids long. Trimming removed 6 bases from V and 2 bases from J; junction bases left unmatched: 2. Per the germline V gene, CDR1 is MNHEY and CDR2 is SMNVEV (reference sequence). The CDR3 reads CASRLAGGTYEQYF. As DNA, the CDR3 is TGTGCCAGCAGACTAGCGGGGGGAACCTACGAGCAGTACTTC.

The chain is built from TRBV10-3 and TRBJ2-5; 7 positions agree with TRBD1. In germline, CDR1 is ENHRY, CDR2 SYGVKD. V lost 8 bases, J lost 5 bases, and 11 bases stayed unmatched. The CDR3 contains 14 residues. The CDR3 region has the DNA TGTGCCATCCGTTGGGACGGGACAGTCGAGACCCAGTACTTC. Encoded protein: CAIRWDGTVETQYF.